One sample yielded the 3 T cell receptor beta chains listed below, sequenced in a study of control samples from healthy donors and cancer patients. The data were produced by immunoSEQ multiplex PCR, yet TCRdb's version contains in-frame clones alone and is incomplete. This sample has 140,000 to 150,000 clones; about 91% occur once, and the top ten carry approximately 3%. Material: blood. The receptors shown here come from a man aged 30-40 years in good health.

CDR3 DNA sequence: TGTGCCAGCAGTCCCCTGGGCACAGATACGCAGTATTTT. This encodes CASSPLGTDTQYF. This chain joins TRBV27 and TRBJ2-3; D ambiguous. Trimming took 5 bases from V and 1 from J, leaving 7 bases between them. This CDR3 is built from 13 residues. Germline assignment: CDR1 MNHEY and CDR2 SMNVEV (reference sequence).

This chain joins TRBV28 and TRBJ2-3; D gene unclear. Trimming stripped 3 bases from V and 9 bases from J, with 22 bases between. The germline gives CDR1 MDHEN, CDR2 SYDVKM. The CDR3 contains 16 residues. CDR3 DNA: TGTGCCAGCAGTTTCCCCAGACTCGACTCGACGTTGACGCAGTATTTT. Amino acid sequence: CASSFPRLDSTLTQYF. The full variable domain, with the rest looked up from reference TRBV28 and TRBJ2-3, is DVKVTQSSRYLVKRTGEKVFLECVQDMDHENMFWYRQDPGLGLRLIYFSYDVKMKEKGDIPEGYSVSREKKERFSLILESASTNQTSMYLCASSFPRLDSTLTQYFGPGTRLTVL.

J is TRBJ1-1 and V is TRBV2; D possibly corresponds to TRBD1 (5 bases). CDR1 and CDR2 (germline): SNHLY, FYNNEI. Trimming took off 4 bases at V and 0 bases at J, with 15 bases between the two ends. The CDR3 covers 16 residues. The CDR3 here is CASSVGGTGMNTEAFF. The DNA for the CDR3 is TGTGCCAGCAGTGTTGGGGGGACCGGCATGAACACTGAAGCTTTCTTT.